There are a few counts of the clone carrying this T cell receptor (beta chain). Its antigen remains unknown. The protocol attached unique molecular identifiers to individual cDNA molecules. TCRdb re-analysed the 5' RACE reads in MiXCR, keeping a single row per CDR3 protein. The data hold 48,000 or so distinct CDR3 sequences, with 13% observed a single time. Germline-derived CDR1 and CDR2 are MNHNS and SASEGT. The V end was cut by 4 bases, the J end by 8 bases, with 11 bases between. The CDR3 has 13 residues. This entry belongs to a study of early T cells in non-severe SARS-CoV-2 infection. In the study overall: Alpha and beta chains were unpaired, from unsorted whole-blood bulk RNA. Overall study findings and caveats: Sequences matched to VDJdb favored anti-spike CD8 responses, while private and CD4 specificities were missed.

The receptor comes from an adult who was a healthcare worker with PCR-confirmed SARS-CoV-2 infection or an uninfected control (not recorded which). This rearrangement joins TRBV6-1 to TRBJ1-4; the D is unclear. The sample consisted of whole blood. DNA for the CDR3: TGTGCCAGCAGTGTCGGAGTAAGGGAAAAACTGTTTTTT. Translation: CASSVGVREKLFF.